Shown below are 10 T cell receptor beta chains from a single sample sequenced in a study of blood T cell repertoires in COVID-19. The repertoire was sequenced with immunoSEQ multiplex PCR; TCRdb's copy has only in-frame clones and lacks some. The top ten clones hold approximately 4.4% of a sample with 300,000 to 400,000 clones, 70% to 90% of them seen once. The sequenced sample was PBMCs or T cells enriched from blood (not recorded which). The receptors originated from a woman aged 40-49 years with acute COVID-19.

The V call is TRBV9, the J call TRBJ2-3; D is unresolved. The CDR3 length is 14 residues. Trimming removed 6 bases from V and 0 bases from J, with 11 bases in between. Germline V lookup: CDR1 SGDLS, CDR2 YYNGEE. CDR3 amino acids: CASTASSSTDTQYF. CDR3 nucleotides: TGTGCCAGCACCGCGTCTTCTAGCACAGATACGCAGTATTTT.

V usage is TRBV4-2 and J usage is TRBJ1-3; 7 positions match TRBD1. This CDR3 comprises 17 residues. V dropped 2 bases and J dropped 1; count of bases not matched to a gene: 8. The germline V gene has CDR1 LGHNA and CDR2 YNFKEQ. The CDR3 reads CASSQLGQFASGNTIYF. The CDR3 coding sequence is TGTGCCAGCAGCCAACTGGGACAGTTTGCATCTGGAAACACCATATATTTT.

The chain uses TRBV27 and TRBJ2-5, with 7 bases fitting TRBD1. V shed 4 bases, J shed 1 base, and the junction held 3 bases outside the gene matches. The CDR3 is 14 residues long. The germline gives CDR1 MNHEY, CDR2 SMNVEV (reference sequence). CDR3 nucleotides: TGTGCCAGCAGTTCCCGGGACAGCCAAGAGACCCAGTACTTC. Translated, it gives CASSSRDSQETQYF.

The chain joins TRBV28 to TRBJ1-4; tentatively, D is TRBD1 (6 bases). Trimming left V 8 bases short and J 7 bases short, with 17 bases between. CDR1 and CDR2 (germline): MDHEN, SYDVKM. The CDR3 has 14 amino acids. The CDR3 DNA sequence: TGTGCCAGCCAGGGGCAGGGGTTACCTGAAAAACTGTTTTTT. Its protein product is CASQGQGLPEKLFF.

This clone was counted a few times. The chain is built from TRBV4-3 and TRBJ1-6, with 9 bases that match TRBD1. This CDR3 comprises 15 residues. V dropped 4 bases and J dropped 6; count of bases not matched to a gene: 4. Germline CDR1 is LGHNA and CDR2 is YSLEER. The CDR3 region is CASSPGQGPNSPLHF. For the CDR3, the DNA is TGCGCCAGCAGCCCCGGACAGGGGCCTAATTCACCCCTCCACTTT.

The chain uses TRBV5-4 and TRBJ2-5; 11 bases map to TRBD1. Germline CDR1 SGHNT, CDR2 YYREEE (reference sequence). Germline trimming cut 3 bases from V and 1 base from J; bases unmatched to any gene: 5. This CDR3 is built from 16 residues. The CDR3 is CASSYRDRGSQETQYF. Written as DNA, the CDR3 is TGTGCCAGCAGCTACCGGGACAGGGGGAGCCAAGAGACCCAGTACTTC. Full variable domain (missing parts from reference TRBV5-4 and TRBJ2-5): ETGVTQSPTHLIKTRGQQVTLRCSSQSGHNTVSWYQQALGQGPQFIFQYYREEENGRGNFPPRFSGLQFPNYSSELNVNALELDDSALYLCASSYRDRGSQETQYFGPGTRLLVL.

CDR3 in amino acids: CASNPRLRVNRGAYGYTF. In nucleotides, the CDR3 is TGCGCCAGCAACCCTCGGCTACGGGTGAACAGGGGCGCGTATGGCTACACCTTC. The rearrangement uses TRBV5-1 and TRBJ1-2; TRBD1 aligns across 7 bases. The CDR3 contains 18 residues. Germline assignment: CDR1 SGHRS and CDR2 YFSETQ. J gave up 5 bases and V 6 bases, and 22 bases lay outside the gene matches. Using reference TRBV5-1 and TRBJ1-2 for the parts outside the CDR3, the full variable domain is KAGVTQTPRYLIKTRGQQVTLSCSPISGHRSVSWYQQTPGQGLQFLFEYFSETQRNKGNFPGRFSGRQFSNSRSEMNVSTLELGDSALYLCASNPRLRVNRGAYGYTFGSGTRLTVV.

The rearrangement uses TRBV11-3 and TRBJ2-1; D unresolved. The CDR3 totals 16 residues. V was shortened by 3 bases and J by 0 bases, with 12 bases between the two germline ends. Per the germline V gene, CDR1 is SGHNT and CDR2 is YENEEA. The CDR3 loop is CASSFDYRSSYNEQFF. The CDR3 bases are TGTGCCAGCAGCTTTGATTACAGAAGCTCCTACAATGAGCAGTTCTTC.

The V gene is TRBV6-5, the J gene TRBJ1-4; TRBD1 matches 10 bases. Germline-derived CDR1 and CDR2 are MNHEY and SVGAGI. This CDR3 spans 15 amino acids. J was trimmed by 1 base and V by 4 bases; bases with no gene match: 0. For the CDR3, the DNA is TGTGCCAGCAGTTGGACAGGGGGAACTAATGAAAAACTGTTTTTT. Translated: CASSWTGGTNEKLFF.

On this clone itself: The same CDR3 arises from other DNA sequences in this sample as well. This chain connects TRBV20-1 to TRBJ1-2; tentative D call: TRBD1 (6 bases). CDR3 length equals 11 residues. The germline gives CDR1 DFQATT, CDR2 SNEGSKA (reference sequence). Trimming left V 5 bases short and J 4 bases short, with 8 bases between. CDR3 coding DNA: TGCAGTGCTGGACAGCCCTATGGCTACACCTTC. Translating it yields CSAGQPYGYTF.